This is a list of T cell receptor beta chains from one sample in a study of T cells in Graves' hyperthyroidism and ophthalmopathy. TCRdb passed the multiplex PCR reads through MiXCR, listing each CDR3 protein once. In the table there are about 290,000 distinct CDR3 sequences, about an eighth of which are singletons. The sequenced material came from blood. These receptors originate from a middle-aged woman with Graves' hyperthyroidism. Each CDR3 is given with its conserved first and last residue. A D gene is named only where the DNA matches it firmly. Where a row states a size, it is once, few, many or the class of an expanded clone; other rows omit it.

D gene,clone size,J gene,V gene,CDR3 protein,CDR3 DNA
-,few,TRBJ2-1,TRBV7-9,CASSLAVFNEQFF,TGTGCCAGCAGCTTAGCGGTATTCAATGAGCAGTTCTTC
TRBD1,-,TRBJ1-2,TRBV7-9,CASTLGTANYGYTF,TGTGCCAGCACCCTAGGGACAGCAAACTATGGCTACACCTTC
-,many,TRBJ2-7,TRBV28,CASSLGFSYEQYF,TGTGCCAGCAGTTTAGGGTTCTCCTACGAGCAGTACTTC
TRBD1,-,TRBJ2-7,TRBV7-2,CASSPSSGTGHYEQYF,TGTGCCAGCAGCCCCTCGTCTGGGACAGGGCATTACGAGCAGTACTTC
-,many,TRBJ2-3,TRBV6-1,CASTLLSGSLHTYTQYF,TGTGCCAGCACCCTTTTAAGCGGGTCTCTCCACACGTATACGCAGTATTTT
-,many,TRBJ2-7,TRBV28,CASSILRDEQYF,TGTGCCAGCAGTATCCTCCGGGACGAGCAGTACTTC
TRBD2,many,TRBJ2-1,TRBV28,CASSSHLAGGYNEQFF,TGTGCCAGCAGTTCCCACCTAGCGGGGGGTTACAATGAGCAGTTCTTC
TRBD2,-,TRBJ2-1,TRBV6-2/TRBV6-3,CVSRASDGRLAGAYNEQFF,TGTGTCAGCAGAGCCTCCGACGGTAGACTAGCGGGAGCTTACAATGAGCAGTTCTTC
-,few,TRBJ2-5,TRBV12-3/TRBV12-4,CASSIRRGVLVSVQETQYF,TGTGCCAGCAGCATACGGCGTGGAGTACTCGTATCTGTCCAAGAGACCCAGTACTTC
TRBD2,-,TRBJ2-1,TRBV27,CASTPPGTSGTEQFF,TGTGCCAGCACCCCCCCCGGGACTAGCGGGACTGAGCAGTTCTTC
-,many,TRBJ2-5,TRBV20-1,CSARDALGTPGTQYF,TGCAGTGCTAGAGATGCCCTCGGGACCCCGGGGACCCAGTACTTC
TRBD1,many,TRBJ1-5,TRBV28,CASRGSGTEDYSNQPQHF,TGTGCCAGCCGGGGGTCCGGGACAGAAGATTATAGCAATCAGCCCCAGCATTTT
-,many,TRBJ2-2,TRBV6-1,CASRSGFGELFF,TGTGCCAGCAGATCGGGGTTCGGGGAGCTGTTTTTT
-,many,TRBJ1-1,TRBV7-3,CASSRQMGTEAFF,TGTGCCAGCAGCCGTCAGATGGGCACTGAAGCTTTCTTT
-,-,TRBJ2-7,TRBV4-1,CASSPTLWGYEQYF,TGCGCCAGCAGCCCGACTCTATGGGGGTACGAGCAGTACTTC
-,few,TRBJ2-7,TRBV2,CASRQGSYEQYF,TGTGCCAGCAGACAGGGATCCTACGAGCAGTACTTC
TRBD2,many,TRBJ2-5,TRBV6-1,CASSKRGVYFRETQYF,TGTGCCAGCAGTAAGCGGGGGGTTTACTTTCGAGAGACCCAGTACTTC
-,-,TRBJ2-2,TRBV7-2,CASSPVGAGELFF,TGTGCCAGCAGCCCGGTGGGAGCCGGGGAGCTGTTTTTT
-,many,TRBJ2-2,TRBV28,CASRGANTGELFF,TGTGCCAGCAGGGGAGCGAACACCGGGGAGCTGTTTTTT
TRBD1,few,TRBJ1-2,TRBV28,CASSLHRTGRGYGCTF,TGTGCCAGCAGTCTACACCGGACAGGGAGAGGCTATGGCTGCACCTTC
-,many,TRBJ2-2,TRBV4-1,CASSQEAGTGVAGELFF,TGCGCCAGCAGCCAAGAGGCAGGGACTGGAGTTGCCGGGGAGCTGTTTTTT
-,many,TRBJ1-5,TRBV2,CASSDIRRNQPQQF,TGTGCCAGCAGCGATATTCGGCGAAATCAGCCCCAGCAGTTT
-,many,TRBJ1-4,TRBV6-1,CASLNEKLFF,TGTGCCAGCCTTAATGAAAAACTGTTTTTT
-,many,TRBJ2-7,TRBV2,CASSETQAVTYEQYF,TGTGCCAGCAGTGAAACCCAGGCAGTTACCTACGAGCAGTACTTC
-,-,TRBJ2-2,TRBV20-1,CSAEGTLNTGELFF,TGCAGTGCCGAGGGGACTTTGAACACCGGGGAGCTGTTTTTT
-,many,TRBJ1-5,TRBV6-2/TRBV6-3,CASSYMYSNQPQHF,TGTGCCAGCAGTTACATGTATAGCAATCAGCCCCAGCATTTT
TRBD2,-,TRBJ2-7,TRBV7-2,CASSLMGGNEQYF,TGTGCCAGCAGCTTAATGGGAGGGAACGAGCAGTACTTC
-,-,TRBJ2-5,TRBV27,CASSLSWDNQETQYF,TGTGCCAGCAGTTTATCATGGGACAACCAAGAGACCCAGTACTTC
-,many,TRBJ1-2,TRBV11-2,CASGKEEGKGYTF,TGTGCCAGCGGGAAAGAGGAGGGGAAAGGCTACACCTTC
-,-,TRBJ2-7,TRBV10-3,CAIKPGLAKGEQYF,TGTGCCATCAAGCCGGGACTCGCCAAGGGCGAGCAGTACTTC
-,many,TRBJ2-1,TRBV28,CASSFLSGRGSYNEQFF,TGTGCCAGCAGTTTTCTCTCGGGCAGGGGTTCCTACAATGAGCAGTTCTTC
-,many,TRBJ1-1,TRBV12-3/TRBV12-4,CASSLGTLRTEAFF,TGTGCCAGCAGTTTAGGGACATTGAGGACTGAAGCTTTCTTT
TRBD2,-,TRBJ2-5,TRBV20-1,CSASDPSGFQETQYF,TGCAGTGCTAGTGATCCTAGCGGGTTCCAAGAGACCCAGTACTTC
-,many,TRBJ1-5,TRBV20-1,CSVKQESVQPQHF,TGCAGTGTCAAACAGGAGAGCGTGCAGCCCCAGCATTTT
TRBD1,many,TRBJ1-5,TRBV6-1,CASSEVPRGNSNQPQHF,TGTGCCAGCAGTGAAGTCCCCAGGGGGAATAGCAATCAGCCCCAGCATTTT
-,few,TRBJ2-3,TRBV18,CASSATGSTDTQYF,TGTGCCAGCTCAGCGACTGGATCCACAGATACGCAGTATTTT
-,-,TRBJ2-7,TRBV13,CASSFYASSYEQYF,TGTGCCAGCAGCTTCTACGCCTCCTCCTACGAGCAGTACTTC
-,many,TRBJ1-4,TRBV9,CASSVDGGGAPSEKLFF,TGTGCCAGCAGCGTCGACGGGGGGGGGGCGCCTAGTGAAAAACTGTTTTTT
-,many,TRBJ1-1,TRBV7-3,CASSFQGRDTEAFF,TGTGCCAGCAGCTTCCAGGGGCGCGACACTGAAGCTTTCTTT
TRBD2,many,TRBJ2-3,TRBV3-1,CASSPRLAGGSADTQYF,TGTGCCAGCAGCCCCAGACTAGCGGGAGGGTCTGCAGATACGCAGTATTTT
-,-,TRBJ1-2,TRBV2,CASKGQGHYGYTF,TGTGCCAGCAAGGGGCAGGGCCACTATGGCTACACCTTC
-,-,TRBJ1-6,TRBV20-1,CSAASQGGSPLHF,TGCAGTGCTGCATCTCAAGGAGGCTCACCCCTCCACTTT
-,-,TRBJ2-6,TRBV6-1,CASRLQISGANVLTF,TGTGCCAGCAGACTACAGATTTCTGGGGCCAACGTCCTGACTTTC
-,many,TRBJ2-3,TRBV6-1,CASSSSRQSTQYF,TGTGCCAGCAGTAGCTCCAGGCAATCTACGCAGTATTTT
-,-,TRBJ2-6,TRBV6-1,CASRSPAGGSGANVLTF,TGTGCCAGCAGGTCCCCGGCAGGCGGGTCCGGGGCCAACGTCCTGACTTTC
-,-,TRBJ2-5,TRBV28,CASSLPSWRTEETQYF,TGTGCCAGCAGTTTACCCTCGTGGCGGACCGAAGAGACCCAGTACTTC
-,many,TRBJ2-5,TRBV6-1,CASTRGETQYF,TGTGCCAGCACCAGAGGGGAGACCCAGTACTTC
TRBD2,few,TRBJ2-1,TRBV27,CASSFLAGGTGEQFF,TGTGCCAGCAGTTTTTTGGCGGGAGGGACTGGGGAGCAGTTCTTC
-,many,TRBJ2-3,TRBV3-1,CASSQEIGAFTDTQYF,TGTGCCAGCAGCCAAGAGATTGGGGCCTTCACAGATACGCAGTATTTT
TRBD1,-,TRBJ2-1,TRBV10-1,CASSGTGGPLKQFF,TGCGCCAGCAGTGGGACAGGGGGACCTCTCAAGCAGTTCTTC
-,-,TRBJ2-7,TRBV5-4,CASSLGGAQGGYEQYF,TGTGCCAGCAGCTTGGGGGGGGCACAGGGAGGCTACGAGCAGTACTTC
-,many,TRBJ2-5,TRBV28,CASSGSWFKTQYF,TGTGCCAGCAGCGGGAGCTGGTTTAAGACCCAGTACTTC
TRBD1,few,TRBJ2-7,TRBV29-1,CSVGRTGSYEQYF,TGCAGCGTTGGTAGGACAGGGTCCTACGAGCAGTACTTC
-,few,TRBJ1-4,TRBV5-8,CASSFPNNEKLFF,TGTGCCAGCAGCTTCCCGAATAATGAAAAACTGTTTTTT